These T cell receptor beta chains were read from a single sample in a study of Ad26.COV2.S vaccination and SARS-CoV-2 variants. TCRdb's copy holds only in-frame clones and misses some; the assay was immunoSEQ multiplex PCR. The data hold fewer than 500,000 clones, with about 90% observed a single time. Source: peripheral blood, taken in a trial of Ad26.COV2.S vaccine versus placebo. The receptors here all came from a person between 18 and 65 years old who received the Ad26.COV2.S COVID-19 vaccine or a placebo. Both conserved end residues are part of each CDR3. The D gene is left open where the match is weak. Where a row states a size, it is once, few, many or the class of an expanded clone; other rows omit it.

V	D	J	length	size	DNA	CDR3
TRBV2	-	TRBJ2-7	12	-	TGTGCCAGCGGCAGGGGAAGGAACGAGCAGTACTTC	CASGRGRNEQYF
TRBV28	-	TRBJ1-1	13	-	TGTGCCAGCAATGCCCAGGGCAACACTGAAGCTTTCTTT	CASNAQGNTEAFF
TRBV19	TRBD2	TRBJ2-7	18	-	TGTGCCAGTAGTATGCGTGGGCTAGCGGGCGGCAGCTCCTACGAGCAGTACTTC	CASSMRGLAGGSSYEQYF
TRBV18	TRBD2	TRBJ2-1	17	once	TGTGCCAGCTCACCTCCTGGGACTAGCGGGAGTTACAATGAGCAGTTCTTC	CASSPPGTSGSYNEQFF
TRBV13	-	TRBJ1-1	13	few	TGTGCCAGCACTGAGGGCCAGAACACTGAAGCTTTCTTT	CASTEGQNTEAFF
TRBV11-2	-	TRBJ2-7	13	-	TGTGCCAGCAGCCCTAGCCAGGACCGCGAGCAGTACTTC	CASSPSQDREQYF
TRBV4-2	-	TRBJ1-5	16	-	TGTGCCAGCAGCCAAGAGCAGACAGACCAAAATCAGCCCCAGCATTTT	CASSQEQTDQNQPQHF
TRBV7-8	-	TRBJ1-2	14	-	TGTGCCAGCAGCTTAGGCAGGGGAGACTATGGCTACACCTTC	CASSLGRGDYGYTF
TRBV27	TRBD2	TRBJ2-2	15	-	TGTGCCAGCACCGACGGGGGGTCAGTCACCGGGGAGCTGTTTTTT	CASTDGGSVTGELFF
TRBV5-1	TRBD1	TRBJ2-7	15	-	TGCGCCAGCAGTTCCCAAACCGGGACAGCCGCCCTGGAGTACTTC	CASSSQTGTAALEYF
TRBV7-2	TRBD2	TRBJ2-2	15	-	TGTGCCAGCAGCTTAGCGGGAGGGGCGGCCGGGGAGCTGTTTTTT	CASSLAGGAAGELFF
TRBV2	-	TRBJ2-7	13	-	TGTGCCAGCAGTGAAAACAGGGTGGTGAGTAAGTACTTC	CASSENRVVSKYF
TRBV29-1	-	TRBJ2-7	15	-	TGCAGCGTTGAAGATTTGGTGAGGGGTGCCTACGAGCAGTACTTC	CSVEDLVRGAYEQYF
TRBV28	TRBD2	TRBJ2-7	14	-	TGTGCCAGCTTCGGTAGCGGGAGCTCCTACGAGCAGTACTTC	CASFGSGSSYEQYF
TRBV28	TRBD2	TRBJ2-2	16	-	TGTGCCAGCAGTTTATGGACTAGCGGGAGCACCGGGGAGCTGTTTTTT	CASSLWTSGSTGELFF
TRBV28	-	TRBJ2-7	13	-	TGTGCCGACAAATCCTTGGGGAAGTACGAGCAGTACTTC	CADKSLGKYEQYF
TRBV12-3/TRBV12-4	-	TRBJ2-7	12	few	TGTGCCAGCAGCATTGACAGCTACGAGCAGTACTTC	CASSIDSYEQYF
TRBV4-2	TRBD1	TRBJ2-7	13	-	TGTGCCAGCAGCCCGACAGGGTACTACGAGCAGTACTTC	CASSPTGYYEQYF
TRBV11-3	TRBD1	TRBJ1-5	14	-	TGTGCCAGCAGCTGGGGACAGGGGAATCAGCCCCAGCATTTT	CASSWGQGNQPQHF